This T cell receptor (beta chain) was found in a study of blood T cell repertoires in COVID-19. Study context: The United States, Italy and Spain provided the acute and convalescent COVID-19 samples. Nucleic acid was either cDNA or gDNA, and it came from T cells, B-cell-depleted T cells, or PBMCs.

The CDR3 has 15 amino acids. J was trimmed by 3 bases and V by 4 bases; bases with no gene match: 7. Germline lookup yields CDR1 SQVTM and CDR2 ANQGSEA. This clone was recorded once. As processed by the authors: Researchers report that nucleated cell counts were estimated from reference gene primer amplification. TCRdb keeps only in-frame clones here, not all; method: immunoSEQ multiplex PCR. V and J calls and clone size come straight from that table; D and trimming were deduced from the DNA. The table shows 200,000 to 250,000 clones, with roughly 82% occurring only once. The V gene is TRBV29-1, the J gene TRBJ2-3, with 10 bases matching TRBD2. The clonotype comes from a woman older than 75 with active or convalescent COVID-19. The sample comprised peripheral blood. CDR3 nucleotide sequence: TGCAGCGTTGTGTTAGCGGGGGGCTCTACAGATACGCAGTATTTT. The encoded protein is CSVVLAGGSTDTQYF.